This T cell receptor (beta chain) emerged from a study of blood T cell repertoires in COVID-19. The overall study: PBMCs, B-cell-depleted T cells, or T cells provided the cDNA or gDNA that made up the material.

Here immunoSEQ multiplex PCR was the method, and the copy in TCRdb shows in-frame clones only, minus some. The sample contains about 320,000 clones, approximately 91% of which appear only once. This clonotype originated in a young woman who had been exposed to COVID-19. The material sequenced was PBMCs or T cells enriched from blood (not recorded which).

This CDR3 reads CSARRRWVYNEQFF. CDR3 DNA: TGCAGCGCGCGAAGGCGGTGGGTCTACAATGAGCAGTTCTTC. The chain recombines TRBV29-1 with TRBJ2-1; no reliable D call. V was cut by 7 bases and J by 3 bases, with 16 bases left in between. Germline CDR1 and CDR2: SQVTM and ANQGSEA. The CDR3 is 14 residues long.